This T cell receptor beta chain was identified during a study of control samples from healthy donors and cancer patients. Germline V gene lookup returns CDR1 SGHTA and CDR2 FQGNSA. The CDR3 is 14 amino acids. V dropped 2 bases and J dropped 6 bases, with 10 bases sitting between them. Profiling relied on immunoSEQ multiplex PCR, and the TCRdb table lists in-frame clones only, not all of them. The repertoire has roughly 400,000 clones, around 90% of them found once; the top ten carry around 6.5%. The sequenced sample was PBMCs. The sequence derives from a man between 40 and 49 years old with head and neck cancer. This sequence joins TRBV7-2 and TRBJ2-2; weak D call: TRBD2 (5 bases). CDR3 sequence: CASSLIAGPGELFF. DNA for the CDR3: TGTGCCAGCAGCTTAATCGCGGGTCCCGGGGAGCTGTTTTTT.